Each of the 25 T cell receptor beta chains below was sequenced from the same sample in a study of tissue T cells after allogeneic stem cell transplantation. Sequenced by immunoSEQ multiplex PCR; TCRdb stores in-frame clones only, minus some. The table lists approximately 3,700 clones, just under 75% of them singletons. Sample: left colon tissue, taken at autopsy. The receptors were gathered from a woman aged 18-49 years with breast cancer.

This clone appeared once. The gene calls are TRBV5-6 and TRBJ1-6, with 8 bases fitting TRBD1. Germline V CDR1 and CDR2: SGHDT, YYEEEE. The V and J ends lost 4 bases and 3 bases, in that order; junction bases with no gene match: 12. The CDR3 runs to 18 residues. The DNA of the CDR3 is TGTGCCAGCAGCGAAGCCTCCAGGGGGCTCGGCTATAATTCACCCCTCCACTTT. It encodes CASSEASRGLGYNSPLHF.

The chain employs TRBV27 and TRBJ2-5, with 7 bases that match TRBD1. This CDR3 comprises 13 residues. The germline V gene has CDR1 MNHEY and CDR2 SMNVEV (reference sequence). V dropped 4 bases and J dropped 4; count of bases not matched to a gene: 3. Here the CDR3 DNA reads TGTGCCAGCAGTTCACAGGGGAGAGAGACCCAGTACTTC. As protein: CASSSQGRETQYF.

This clone has just a few counts. This chain uses TRBV28 with TRBJ2-1; D might be TRBD2 (5 bases). V lost 6 bases to trimming and J lost 5 bases, with 23 bases between them. This CDR3 is 17 amino acids long. Germline assignment: CDR1 MDHEN and CDR2 SYDVKM. This chain's CDR3 is CASRRGPAVLVDNEQFF. The DNA of the CDR3 is TGTGCCAGCAGACGCGGGCCAGCCGTGTTAGTCGACAATGAGCAGTTCTTC.

The chain has TRBV7-9 and TRBJ2-3; D tentatively fits TRBD1 or TRBD2 (5 bases each). CDR1 SEHNR and CDR2 FQNEAQ come from the germline V gene (reference sequence). Trimming cost V 11 bases and J 3 bases, with 18 bases left between them. The CDR3 is made up of 14 amino acids. The CDR3, as DNA: TGTGCCGTTCGGGGCGCGGGCTCGACAGATACGCAGTATTTT. It encodes CAVRGAGSTDTQYF.

As DNA, the CDR3 is TGTGCCAGCAGTGAAGGGTCGGGACATTACTATGGCTACACCTTC. Protein: CASSEGSGHYYGYTF. This sequence joins TRBV6-1 and TRBJ1-2, with D possibly matching TRBD1 (6 bases). In germline, CDR1 is MNHNS, CDR2 SASEGT. Trimming stripped 1 base from V and 3 bases from J, with 12 bases between. CDR3 length equals 15 residues.

The chain combines TRBV9 with TRBJ1-6; a weak D match, TRBD1 (6 bases). Germline V gives CDR1 SGDLS, CDR2 YYNGEE. The CDR3 contains 14 residues. V gave up 4 bases and J gave up 10 bases, with 15 bases separating them. CDR3 region: CASSPGGAVSPLHF. The CDR3, as DNA: TGTGCCAGCAGCCCCGGGGGCGCCGTGTCACCCCTCCACTTT.

In nucleotides, the CDR3 is TGTGCCAGCGGCGAGGGACAGGGAGTCGGGGAGCTGTTTTTT. Translating it yields CASGEGQGVGELFF. The J gene is TRBJ2-2, the V gene TRBV9; 9 nucleotides match TRBD1. Germline V lookup: CDR1 SGDLS, CDR2 YYNGEE. The CDR3 loop spans 14 amino acids. V trimming: 7 bases; J trimming: 7 bases; junction bases outside the gene matches: 8.

In its sample, this clone was seen once. The genes are TRBV19 and TRBJ1-2; D unresolved. Germline V gene sequence: CDR1 LNHDA, CDR2 SQIVND (reference sequence). The CDR3 loop spans 10 amino acids. V lost 6 bases and J lost 7, with 6 bases in between. The CDR3 sequence is CASRGGGYTF. CDR3 in DNA: TGTGCCAGTAGGGGTGGTGGCTACACCTTC.

This sequence joins TRBV3-1 (or the pseudogene TRBV3-2) and TRBJ2-5; TRBD1 matches at 12 bases. The V segment lost 6 bases and the J segment 5 bases; nucleotides outside the gene matches: 4. The V gene's germline CDR1 is LGHDT and CDR2 YNNKEL (reference sequence). The CDR3 is 14 amino acids. CDR3 coding DNA: TGTGCCAGCAGTCGGGACAGGGGGCAGGAGACCCAGTACTTC. Protein: CASSRDRGQETQYF.

The chain employs TRBV4-1 and TRBJ1-4, with D possibly TRBD1 on 6 matching bases. The CDR3 is 16 residues long. Germline CDR1 MGHRA, CDR2 YSYEKL. Trimming cost V 1 base and J 0 bases, with 9 bases left between them. This chain's CDR3 is CASSQVSGATNEKLFF. The CDR3 nucleotides are TGCGCCAGCAGCCAAGTCTCAGGGGCAACTAATGAAAAACTGTTTTTT.

V and J are TRBV2 and TRBJ2-2; possible D gene TRBD2, 5 bases. The CDR3 is 14 amino acids. Germline V gene data show CDR1 as SNHLY and CDR2 as FYNNEI. Trimming stripped 7 bases from V and 4 bases from J, with 13 bases between. The CDR3 spells CASNYLEATGELFF. For the CDR3, the DNA is TGTGCCAGCAATTATTTGGAGGCCACCGGGGAGCTGTTTTTT.

This clone was seen only a few times. The chain recombines TRBV7-6 with TRBJ2-5, with D perhaps TRBD2 (6 bases). V was pared by 3 bases and J by 1 base, with 12 bases between. The CDR3 is 15 amino acids. The germline V gene has CDR1 SGHVS and CDR2 FNYEAQ. The CDR3 loop reads CASSFSGDFQETQYF. CDR3 sequence (DNA): TGTGCCAGCAGCTTTTCGGGGGACTTCCAAGAGACCCAGTACTTC.

Concerning this clone itself: At one boundary the junction diverges from the germline segment, which might be a read error. V is TRBV7-7 and J is TRBJ2-2; TRBD2 might be the D (7 bases). The germline V gene encodes CDR1 SSHAT and CDR2 FNYEAQ (reference sequence). This CDR3 is 17 amino acids long. The CDR3 DNA sequence: TGTGCTAGCAGCCCCCAGGGGCTAGCGGCGAACACCGGGGAGCTGTTTTTT. The encoded protein is CASSPQGLAANTGELFF. The full variable domain, its missing parts supplied by reference TRBV7-7 and TRBJ2-2, is GAGVSQSPRYKVTKRGQDVTLRCDPISSHATLYWYQQALGQGPEFLTYFNYEAQPDKSGLPSDRFSAERPEGSISTLTIQRTEQRDSAMYRCASSPQGLAANTGELFFGEGSRLTVL.

The V call is TRBV27, the J call TRBJ2-3; 11 positions agree with TRBD2. There are 22 residues in the CDR3. CDR1 MNHEY and CDR2 SMNVEV come from the germline V gene (reference sequence). V was pared by 3 bases and J by 4 bases, with 24 bases of the junction left unmatched. CDR3 sequence (DNA): TGTGCCAGCAGTTTTTCCCCTTTAACTAGCGGGAGTTCCGGGGATGTGTCAGATACGCAGTATTTT. Translation: CASSFSPLTSGSSGDVSDTQYF.

The rearrangement uses TRBV21-1 and TRBJ1-1; the D segment call TRBD1 is taken from the table without a DNA check. TRBV21-1 counts as a pseudogene. This CDR3 spans 15 amino acids. The CDR3 DNA reads TGTGCCAGCGACAGGGGATTGCTTCTGAACACTGAAGCTTTCTTT. Translation gives CASDRGLLLNTEAFF.

This chain connects TRBV19 to TRBJ1-2; 7 bases align to TRBD1. Per the germline V gene, CDR1 is LNHDA and CDR2 is SQIVND (reference sequence). There are 15 residues in the CDR3. J lost 4 bases, V lost 5 bases, and 10 bases had no gene match. CDR3 residues: CASSPDRDEGYGYTF. The CDR3 coding sequence is TGTGCCAGTAGTCCCGACAGGGACGAGGGCTATGGCTACACCTTC.

This chain connects TRBV27 to TRBJ1-2, with unresolved D. Trimming took 3 bases from V and 4 from J, leaving 3 bases between them. This CDR3 is built from 11 residues. Germline-derived CDR1 and CDR2 are MNHEY and SMNVEV (reference sequence). The CDR3 sequence: CASSFSYGYTF. Here the CDR3 DNA reads TGTGCCAGCAGTTTTAGCTATGGCTACACCTTC.

This clone came up a few times. The chain has TRBV28 and TRBJ2-1; 10 positions match TRBD2. V shed 4 bases, J shed 6 bases, and the junction held 6 bases outside the gene matches. Germline V CDR1 and CDR2: MDHEN, SYDVKM. This CDR3 has 15 residues. Here the CDR3 DNA reads TGTGCCAGCAGTTCTTTCGGACTAGCGGTCAATGAGCAGTTCTTC. Encoded protein: CASSSFGLAVNEQFF.

The gene calls are TRBV3-1 (or the pseudogene TRBV3-2) and TRBJ2-5; D is uncertain. Germline lookup yields CDR1 LGHDT and CDR2 YNNKEL (reference sequence). The V gene lost 0 bases and the J gene lost 5 bases, with 10 bases spanning the gap. The CDR3 is 14 residues long. The CDR3 coding sequence is TGTGCCAGCAGCCAAGAGTCGGGTTCGGAGACCCAGTACTTC. Translated: CASSQESGSETQYF.

The V call is TRBV9, the J call TRBJ2-2; TRBD2 matches 10 bases. This CDR3 spans 16 amino acids. Germline V gene lookup returns CDR1 SGDLS and CDR2 YYNGEE. V shed 1 base and J 6 bases; nucleotides not matched to a gene: 6. CDR3 coding DNA: TGTGCCAGCAGCGTATTTCCTAGCGGGAGTTCCGGGGAGCTGTTTTTT. As protein: CASSVFPSGSSGELFF.

V usage is TRBV24-1 and J usage is TRBJ2-6, with 7 positions matching TRBD2. CDR1 is KGHDR and CDR2 is SFDVKD in the germline V gene. The CDR3 sequence is 13 residues long. The V segment lost 9 bases and the J segment 2 bases; nucleotides outside the gene matches: 0. The CDR3 spells CATGGAGANVLTF. The DNA of the CDR3 is TGTGCCACCGGGGGGGCTGGGGCCAACGTCCTGACTTTC.

This chain uses TRBV5-1 with TRBJ2-3; D gene unclear. The CDR3 consists of 12 residues. In germline, CDR1 is SGHRS, CDR2 YFSETQ. Trimming took off 2 bases at V and 5 bases at J, with 6 bases between the two ends. The CDR3 DNA reads as TGCGCCAGCAGCTTCAACAGAGATACGCAGTATTTT. Its translation: CASSFNRDTQYF.

CDR3 coding DNA: TGCAGTGCTAGTCAGTGGGACAGGGGTTCTGGTAAGCCCCAGCATTTT. Its protein product is CSASQWDRGSGKPQHF. The V call is TRBV20-1, the J call TRBJ1-5, with 10 bases that match TRBD1. Germline loops: CDR1 DFQATT, CDR2 SNEGSKA (reference sequence). The V gene end was trimmed by 3 bases and the J gene end by 8 bases; junction bases not matched to a gene: 13. The length of the CDR3 is 16 residues.

The chain has TRBV19 and TRBJ1-3; D gene unclear. V shed 4 bases and J shed 0 bases, with 10 bases lying between them. The CDR3 totals 15 residues. Germline CDR1 is LNHDA and CDR2 is SQIVND (reference sequence). DNA of the CDR3: TGTGCCAGTAGTACTACACCGATCTCTGGAAACACCATATATTTT. Its translation: CASSTTPISGNTIYF.

The chain couples TRBV11-3 to TRBJ2-7, with TRBD2 identical over 10 bases. CDR3 length: 14 residues. CDR1 is SGHNT and CDR2 is YENEEA in the germline V gene. Trimming cost V 4 bases and J 6 bases; bases outside gene matches: 6. As DNA, the CDR3 is TGTGCCAGCAGCTCAACTAGCGGGGCGGGCGAGCAGTACTTC. Protein sequence: CASSSTSGAGEQYF.